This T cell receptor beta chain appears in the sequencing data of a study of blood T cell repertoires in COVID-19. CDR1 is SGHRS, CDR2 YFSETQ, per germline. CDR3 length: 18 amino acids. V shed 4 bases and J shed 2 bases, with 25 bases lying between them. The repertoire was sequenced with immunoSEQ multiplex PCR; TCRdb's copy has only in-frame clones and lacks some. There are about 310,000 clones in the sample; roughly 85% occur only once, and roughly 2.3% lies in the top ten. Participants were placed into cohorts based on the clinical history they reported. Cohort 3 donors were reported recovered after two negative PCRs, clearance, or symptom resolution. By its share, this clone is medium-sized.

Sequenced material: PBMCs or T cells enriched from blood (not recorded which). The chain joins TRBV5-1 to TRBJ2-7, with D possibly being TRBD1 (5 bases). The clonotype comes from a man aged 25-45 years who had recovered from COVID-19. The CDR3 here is CASSLHSTDTGATYEQYF. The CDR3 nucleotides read TGCGCCAGCAGCCTCCATTCGACAGACACCGGAGCCACCTACGAGCAGTACTTC.